This T cell receptor (beta chain) was documented in a study of T cell responses to AZD1222 COVID-19 vaccine. Study findings and constraints: In a largely white British group with more females than males, clonal diversity was possibly underestimated. Only after the peak T cell response were repertoires sampled. Recipients of AZD1222 seropositive at baseline numbered only 6 or 7.

Produced via immunoSEQ multiplex PCR; TCRdb's table is partial and in-frame only. Among over 100,000 clones, approximately 90% were seen once, and the ten largest hold 2% to 3%. Pooling of second doses given at about 4 or about 12 weeks was done. With respect to this clone: What it recognizes is unknown.

The J segment lost 3 bases and the V segment lost 1 base, leaving 6 bases of the junction unmatched. The CDR3 consists of 18 residues. Germline V gene lookup returns CDR1 LGHNA and CDR2 YNFKEQ. The rearrangement joins TRBV4-2 to TRBJ2-1, with 13 bases matching TRBD2. The sequence was collected from an adult who received the AZD1222 COVID-19 vaccine. Specimen: peripheral blood, collected 28 days after the second AZD1222 dose. This chain's CDR3 is CASSQALGLAGLYNEQFF. The DNA of the CDR3 is TGTGCCAGCAGCCAAGCTCTGGGACTAGCGGGGCTCTACAATGAGCAGTTCTTC.